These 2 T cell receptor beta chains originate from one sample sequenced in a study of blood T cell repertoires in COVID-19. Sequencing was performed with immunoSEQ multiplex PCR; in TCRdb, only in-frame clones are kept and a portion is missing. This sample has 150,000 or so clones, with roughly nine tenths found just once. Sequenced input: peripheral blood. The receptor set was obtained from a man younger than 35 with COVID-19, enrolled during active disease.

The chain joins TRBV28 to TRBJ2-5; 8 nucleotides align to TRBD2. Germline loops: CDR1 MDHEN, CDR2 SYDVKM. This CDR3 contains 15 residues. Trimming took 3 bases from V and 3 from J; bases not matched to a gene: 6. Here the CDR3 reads CASSFFGGDEETQYF. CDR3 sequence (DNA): TGTGCCAGCAGTTTTTTCGGGGGGGACGAAGAGACCCAGTACTTC.

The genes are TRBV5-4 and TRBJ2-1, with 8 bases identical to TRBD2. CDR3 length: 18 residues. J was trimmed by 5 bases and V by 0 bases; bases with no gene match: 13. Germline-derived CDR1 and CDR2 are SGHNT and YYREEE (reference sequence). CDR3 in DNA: TGTGCCAGCAGCTTGGCCTATGTACTAGCGGTGGAAAACAATGAGCAGTTCTTC. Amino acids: CASSLAYVLAVENNEQFF.